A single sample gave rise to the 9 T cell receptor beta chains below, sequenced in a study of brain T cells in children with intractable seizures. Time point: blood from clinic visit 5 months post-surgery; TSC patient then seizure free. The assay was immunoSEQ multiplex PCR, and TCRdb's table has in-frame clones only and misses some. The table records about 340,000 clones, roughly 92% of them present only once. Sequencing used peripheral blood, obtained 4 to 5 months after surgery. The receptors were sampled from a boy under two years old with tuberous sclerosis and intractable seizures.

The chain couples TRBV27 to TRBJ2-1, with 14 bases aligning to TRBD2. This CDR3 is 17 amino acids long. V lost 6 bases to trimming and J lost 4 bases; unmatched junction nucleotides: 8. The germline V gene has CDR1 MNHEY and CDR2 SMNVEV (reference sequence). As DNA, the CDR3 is TGTGCCAGCAGCGAGACTAGCGGGGGGGCTCGGTACAATGAGCAGTTCTTC. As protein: CASSETSGGARYNEQFF.

The CDR3: CSVALGTGENGNTIYF. The DNA of the CDR3 is TGCAGCGTTGCCCTGGGAACAGGGGAGAACGGAAACACCATATATTTT. The genes are TRBV29-1 and TRBJ1-3; 7 bases match TRBD1. CDR3 length: 16 residues. Unmatched junction bases numbered 13, after V lost 4 bases and J lost 4 bases. Germline loops: CDR1 SQVTM, CDR2 ANQGSEA.

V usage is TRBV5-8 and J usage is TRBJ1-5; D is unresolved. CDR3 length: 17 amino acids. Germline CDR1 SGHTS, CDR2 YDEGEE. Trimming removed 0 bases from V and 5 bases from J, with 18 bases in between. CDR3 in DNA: TGTGCCAGCAGCTTGGAATGGGGAACAAGGATTGATCAGCCCCAGCATTTT. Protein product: CASSLEWGTRIDQPQHF.

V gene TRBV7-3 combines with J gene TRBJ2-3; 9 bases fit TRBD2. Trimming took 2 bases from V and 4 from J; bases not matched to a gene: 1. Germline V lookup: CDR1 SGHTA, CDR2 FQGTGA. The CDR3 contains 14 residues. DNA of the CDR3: TGTGCCAGCAGCTTAGGCGGGGGGGCAGATACGCAGTATTTT. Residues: CASSLGGGADTQYF. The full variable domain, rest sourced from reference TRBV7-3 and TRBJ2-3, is GAGVSQTPSNKVTEKGKYVELRCDPISGHTALYWYRQSLGQGPEFLIYFQGTGAADDSGLPNDRFFAVRPEGSVSTLKIQRTERGDSAVYLCASSLGGGADTQYFGPGTRLTVL.

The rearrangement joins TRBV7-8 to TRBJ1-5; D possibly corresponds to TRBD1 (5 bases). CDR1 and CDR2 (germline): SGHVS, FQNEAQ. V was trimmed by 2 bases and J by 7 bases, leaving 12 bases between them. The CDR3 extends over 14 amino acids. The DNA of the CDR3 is TGTGCCAGCAGCTTATTCAGGGCCGGCCAGCCCCAGCATTTT. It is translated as CASSLFRAGQPQHF. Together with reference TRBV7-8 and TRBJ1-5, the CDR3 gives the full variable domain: GAGVSQSPRYKVAKRGQDVALRCDPISGHVSLFWYQQALGQGPEFLTYFQNEAQLDKSGLPSDRFFAERPEGSVSTLKIQRTQQEDSAVYLCASSLFRAGQPQHFGDGTRLSIL.

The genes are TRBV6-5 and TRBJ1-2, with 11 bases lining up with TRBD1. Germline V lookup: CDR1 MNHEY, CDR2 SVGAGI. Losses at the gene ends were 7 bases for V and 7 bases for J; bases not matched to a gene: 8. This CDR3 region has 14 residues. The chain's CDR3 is CASKTRTGGFGYTF. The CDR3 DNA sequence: TGTGCCAGCAAAACTAGGACAGGGGGCTTTGGCTACACCTTC.

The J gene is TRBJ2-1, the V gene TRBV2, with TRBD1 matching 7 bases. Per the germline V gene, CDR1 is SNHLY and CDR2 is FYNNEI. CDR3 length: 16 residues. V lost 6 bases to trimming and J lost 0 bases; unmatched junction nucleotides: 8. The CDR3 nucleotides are TGTGCCAGCAGGGGACAGTACCGCAGCTCCTACAATGAGCAGTTCTTC. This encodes CASRGQYRSSYNEQFF.

CDR3 coding DNA: TGTGCCAGCAGTTACAGGGGGCTCTACAATGAGCAGTTCTTC. Its protein product is CASSYRGLYNEQFF. The rearrangement uses TRBV6-5 and TRBJ2-1, with 7 nucleotides matching TRBD1. V trimming: 2 bases; J trimming: 3 bases; junction bases outside the gene matches: 1. Germline V gene data show CDR1 as MNHEY and CDR2 as SVGAGI. This CDR3 comprises 14 residues.

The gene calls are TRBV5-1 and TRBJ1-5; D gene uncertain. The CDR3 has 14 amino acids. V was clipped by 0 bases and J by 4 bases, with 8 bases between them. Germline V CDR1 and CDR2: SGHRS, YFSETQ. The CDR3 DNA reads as TGCGCCAGCAGCTTGGACAGCGCAAATCAGCCCCAGCATTTT. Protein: CASSLDSANQPQHF.